The 27 T cell receptor beta chains presented below share a single source sample, sequenced in a study of T-cell memory formation after mild COVID-19. Each CDR3 protein is one row after TCRdb ran MiXCR on the 5' RACE reads. Counted here are some 290,000 distinct CDR3 sequences, 15% to 20% occurring once; the ten biggest clones make up roughly 20%. Sequencing input: PBMCs or a T cell subset sorted from them (not recorded which). All receptors come from a man younger than 30 who had mild COVID-19 (a few samples of this study predate the infection). Cell type and time point are not known.

This clonotype was picked up many times. This sequence joins TRBV24-1 and TRBJ2-1; D gene uncertain. This CDR3 comprises 16 residues. Deletions cut 1 base from V and 6 bases from J, with 15 bases between. CDR1 KGHDR and CDR2 SFDVKD come from the germline V gene. The CDR3 DNA reads TGTGCCACCAGTGATTTCTCGGAGAGGTCGGGCAATGAGCAGTTCTTC. This sequence encodes CATSDFSERSGNEQFF.

This chain links TRBV5-6 with TRBJ2-3; D uncertain. The length of the CDR3 is 15 residues. V lost 6 bases and J 2 bases, leaving 16 bases between the germline ends. The germline CDR1 and CDR2 sequences are SGHDT and YYEEEE. Here the CDR3 reads CASNSPPRTTDTQYF. DNA for the CDR3: TGTGCCAGCAACAGTCCCCCCCGGACCACAGATACGCAGTATTTT.

V is TRBV9 and J is TRBJ1-1; 8 positions agree with TRBD1. Germline V gene sequence: CDR1 SGDLS, CDR2 YYNGEE. The CDR3 has 16 residues. The ends lost 0 bases at V and 4 bases at J; junction bases unmatched: 8. The CDR3 sequence is CASSVGAGGKSTEAFF. CDR3 bases: TGTGCCAGCAGCGTAGGTGCAGGGGGCAAGTCCACTGAAGCTTTCTTT.

V usage is TRBV5-6 and J usage is TRBJ1-5; D ambiguous. CDR1 and CDR2 from the germline V gene are SGHDT and YYEEEE. V gave up 4 bases and J gave up 4 bases, with 12 bases separating them. The CDR3 is 14 residues long. CDR3 bases: TGTGCCAGCAGCACTGGGAGAGGGAATCAGCCCCAGCATTTT. This sequence encodes CASSTGRGNQPQHF. Full variable domain (outside the CDR3, taken from reference TRBV5-6 and TRBJ1-5): DAGVTQSPTHLIKTRGQQVTLRCSPKSGHDTVSWYQQALGQGPQFIFQYYEEEERQRGNFPDRFSGHQFPNYSSELNVNALLLGDSALYLCASSTGRGNQPQHFGDGTRLSIL.

This clonotype came up a few times. This rearrangement joins TRBV7-9 to TRBJ1-2, with a weak D call TRBD1 (6 bases). Trimming left V 9 bases short and J 1 base short, with 21 bases between. Looked up from germline, CDR1 is SEHNR and CDR2 is FQNEAQ (reference sequence). The length of the CDR3 is 16 residues. The CDR3 loop is CASLQGTQSNNYGYTF. DNA of the CDR3: TGTGCCAGTCTCCAGGGGACTCAATCGAATAACTATGGCTACACCTTC. The full variable domain, its missing parts supplied by reference TRBV7-9 and TRBJ1-2, is DTGVSQNPRHKITKRGQNVTFRCDPISEHNRLYWYRQTLGQGPEFLTYFQNEAQLEKSRLLSDRFSAERPKGSFSTLEIQRTEQGDSAMYLCASLQGTQSNNYGYTFGSGTRLTVV.

The chain combines TRBV7-2 with TRBJ1-3; no reliable D call. This CDR3 region has 15 residues. The V gene's germline CDR1 is SGHTA and CDR2 FQGNSA. Trimming removed 0 bases at V and 4 bases at J, with 10 bases between. Here the CDR3 DNA reads TGTGCCAGCAGCTTAGCCCCGAACACGGGAAACACCATATATTTT. This gives the protein CASSLAPNTGNTIYF.

This rearrangement joins TRBV11-3 to TRBJ2-2; D is unresolved. CDR3 length equals 13 residues. V lost 0 bases and J lost 6, with 5 bases in between. The germline CDR1 and CDR2 sequences are SGHNT and YENEEA. Here the CDR3 reads CASSLDGAGELFF. The CDR3 DNA follows: TGTGCCAGCAGCTTAGATGGGGCCGGGGAGCTGTTTTTT.

This clonotype has a handful of counts. The gene calls are TRBV12-3 or TRBV12-4 and TRBJ2-3; either TRBD1 or TRBD2 may fit D (5 bases each). The CDR3 runs to 12 residues. V shed 6 bases and J shed 11 bases, with 15 bases lying between them. CDR3 coding DNA: TGTGCCAGCAGCCCTAAATCGGGGCGGCAGTATTTT. This encodes CASSPKSGRQYF.

This clonotype was seen a handful of times. The rearrangement joins TRBV7-9 to TRBJ1-1; a weak D match, TRBD1 (5 bases). Trimming removed 3 bases at V and 5 bases at J, with 13 bases between. Looked up from germline, CDR1 is SEHNR and CDR2 is FQNEAQ (reference sequence). The CDR3 is made up of 14 amino acids. DNA of the CDR3: TGTGCCAGCAGCTTGAGAGGGGAGGGTACTGAAGCTTTCTTT. This translates into CASSLRGEGTEAFF.

In this sample, this clonotype turned up a few times. The CDR3 here is CASRLEASMNTEAFF. In DNA, the CDR3 is TGTGCCAGCCGTCTGGAGGCTAGCATGAACACTGAAGCTTTCTTT. V and J are TRBV11-2 and TRBJ1-1; no clear D. Per germline, CDR1 SGHAT and CDR2 FQNNGV. Trimming removed 8 bases at V and 0 bases at J, with 16 bases between. The CDR3 runs 15 residues.

The chain is built from TRBV7-8 and TRBJ2-5; 9 bases agree with TRBD1. Looked up from germline, CDR1 is SGHVS and CDR2 is FQNEAQ. V lost 4 bases to trimming and J lost 5 bases; unmatched junction nucleotides: 8. The CDR3 has 15 amino acids. CDR3 DNA sequence: TGTGCCAGCAGCTCCCGGGACAGGGAGTACGAGACCCAGTACTTC. Encoded protein: CASSSRDREYETQYF.

The chain joins TRBV29-1 to TRBJ2-3; 8 nucleotides match TRBD2. Germline CDR1 and CDR2: SQVTM and ANQGSEA. This CDR3 comprises 14 residues. After removal of 6 bases from V and 2 bases from J, the junction contained 7 bases not matched to a gene. The CDR3 loop is CSVGTGGNTDTQYF. CDR3 DNA sequence: TGCAGCGTGGGGACGGGGGGGAACACAGATACGCAGTATTTT.

This clonotype has just a few counts. V usage is TRBV12-3 or TRBV12-4 and J usage is TRBJ2-2; D ambiguous. This CDR3 contains 14 residues. The germline V and J ends were trimmed by 3 bases and 3 bases, with 8 bases remaining between them. CDR3 sequence (DNA): TGTGCCAGCAGTTTTCTGGCCGACACCGGGGAGCTGTTTTTT. Translated, it gives CASSFLADTGELFF.

This chain connects TRBV6-2 or TRBV6-3 to TRBJ1-5; possibly TRBD1 for D (5 bases). The CDR3 has 16 amino acids. V was pared by 5 bases and J by 5 bases, with 19 bases between. CDR1 MNHEY and CDR2 SVGEGT come from the germline V gene. The CDR3 protein is CASSPWTRVVDQPQHF. The DNA for the CDR3 is TGTGCCAGCAGTCCGTGGACCAGGGTAGTTGATCAGCCCCAGCATTTT.

This clonotype came up once. CDR3 nucleotides: TGTGCCAGCAGCGAGCAGGGGGTTTGGACTGAAGCTTTCTTT. As protein: CASSEQGVWTEAFF. The V and J genes are TRBV7-8 and TRBJ1-1, with 7 bases that match TRBD1. Trimming at V came to 5 bases and at J to 5 bases, leaving 8 bases not matched to a gene. This CDR3 is 14 amino acids long. Germline V gene lookup returns CDR1 SGHVS and CDR2 FQNEAQ.

This clonotype has just a few counts. The chain combines TRBV9 with TRBJ2-1, with 8 bases aligning to TRBD2. The CDR3 consists of 16 residues. With V trimmed by 3 bases and J by 1 base, 6 bases remained unmatched. Germline V gives CDR1 SGDLS, CDR2 YYNGEE. The CDR3 bases are TGTGCCAGCAGCGCTCGGGGGGGGGTTTCCTACAATGAGCAGTTCTTC. The encoded protein is CASSARGGVSYNEQFF. The variable domain in full, completed from reference TRBV9 and TRBJ2-1, reads DSGVTQTPKHLITATGQRVTLRCSPRSGDLSVYWYQQSLDQGLQFLIQYYNGEERAKGNILERFSAQQFPDLHSELNLSSLELGDSALYFCASSARGGVSYNEQFFGPGTRLTVL.

This chain links TRBV5-4 with TRBJ2-3; 14 bases are shared with TRBD2. The V segment lost 4 bases and the J segment 1 base; nucleotides outside the gene matches: 8. This CDR3 spans 18 amino acids. Per the germline V gene, CDR1 is SGHNT and CDR2 is YYREEE (reference sequence). The CDR3: CASSPGTSGGHGTDTQYF. DNA for the CDR3: TGTGCCAGCAGCCCCGGGACTAGCGGGGGACATGGCACAGATACGCAGTATTTT.

The chain employs TRBV9 and TRBJ1-1; D uncertain. The germline gives CDR1 SGDLS, CDR2 YYNGEE. This CDR3 has 14 residues. The V and J ends lost 4 bases and 10 bases respectively, with 20 bases between them. The CDR3 is CASSKTGNLVGAFF. Written as DNA, the CDR3 is TGTGCCAGCAGCAAAACGGGCAACTTAGTTGGAGCTTTCTTT.

This chain uses TRBV30 with TRBJ1-1, with TRBD1 identical over 7 bases. CDR1 is GTSNPN, CDR2 SVGIG, per germline (reference sequence). The CDR3 spans 15 residues. V lost 3 bases and J lost 4; bases outside the gene matches: 11. CDR3 sequence reads: CAWRRGLQRVTEAFF. The DNA of the CDR3 is TGTGCCTGGAGAAGGGGGCTGCAGAGGGTCACTGAAGCTTTCTTT. Supplemented by reference TRBV30 and TRBJ1-1, the full variable domain reads SQTIHQWPATLVQPVGSPLSLECTVEGTSNPNLYWYRQAAGRGLQLLFYSVGIGQISSEVPQNLSASRPQDRQFILSSKKLLLSDSGFYLCAWRRGLQRVTEAFFGQGTRLTVV.

This clonotype was recorded a few times. V is TRBV11-2 and J is TRBJ2-1; D call uncertain. Germline CDR1 reads SGHAT; CDR2 reads FQNNGV. CDR3 length equals 14 residues. The V and J ends lost 5 bases and 4 bases respectively, with 12 bases between them. This CDR3 is CASSLIQRYNEQFF. Written as DNA, the CDR3 is TGTGCCAGCAGCCTCATCCAGAGATACAATGAGCAGTTCTTC. The full variable domain, in which reference TRBV11-2 and TRBJ2-1 provide the parts outside the CDR3, is EAGVAQSPRYKIIEKRQSVAFWCNPISGHATLYWYQQILGQGPKLLIQFQNNGVVDDSQLPKDRFSAERLKGVDSTLKIQPAKLEDSAVYLCASSLIQRYNEQFFGPGTRLTVL.

There are a few counts of this clonotype. The chain joins TRBV7-2 to TRBJ1-3; TRBD1 aligns across 7 bases. CDR1 is SGHTA and CDR2 is FQGNSA in the germline V gene. This CDR3 has 16 amino acids. Trimming took 5 bases from V and 2 from J; bases not matched to a gene: 9. DNA of the CDR3: TGTGCCAGCAGCCGATCGCCCGGGACAGCTGGAAACACCATATATTTT. Translating gives CASSRSPGTAGNTIYF.

This clonotype was seen more than once but under ten times. The rearrangement joins TRBV7-2 to TRBJ1-2, with D perhaps matching TRBD1 (6 bases). V was cut by 5 bases and J by 2 bases, with 15 bases left in between. Germline V lookup: CDR1 SGHTA, CDR2 FQGNSA. The CDR3 spans 15 residues. Written as DNA, the CDR3 is TGTGCCAGCAGCCCCGGGGGGCGCAGGAACTATGGCTACACCTTC. Translated: CASSPGGRRNYGYTF.

The chain recombines TRBV3-1 with TRBJ2-7; D remains unclear. Germline V gives CDR1 LGHDT, CDR2 YNNKEL (reference sequence). The CDR3 is 11 amino acids. With 4 bases removed from V and 2 bases from J, the gap between germline ends came to 3 bases. In DNA form, the CDR3 reads TGTGCCAGCAGCCTACCCTACGAGCAGTACGTC. Its translation: CASSLPYEQYV.

The chain combines TRBV4-3 with TRBJ1-3; D is ambiguous. The CDR3 extends over 15 amino acids. The ends were cut back, 0 bases at V and 3 bases at J, with 9 bases in the middle. CDR1 and CDR2 (germline): LGHNA, YSLEER. CDR3 protein: CASSQDRTFGNTIYF. As DNA, the CDR3 is TGCGCCAGCAGCCAAGATAGAACGTTTGGAAACACCATATATTTT.

This chain uses TRBV7-9 with TRBJ1-2; tentative D call: TRBD1 (6 bases). The V end was cut by 7 bases, the J end by 4 bases, with 16 bases between. CDR3 length: 14 residues. The germline gives CDR1 SEHNR, CDR2 FQNEAQ (reference sequence). CDR3 residues: CASTGGEGPYGYTF. The CDR3 DNA is TGTGCCAGCACCGGGGGCGAGGGACCCTATGGCTACACCTTC.

CDR3 loop: CASSFRGSSYNSPLHF. CDR3 DNA: TGCGCCAGCAGCTTCCGGGGGAGCTCCTATAATTCACCCCTCCACTTT. The genes are TRBV5-1 and TRBJ1-6; D possibly corresponds to TRBD1 (5 bases). Germline-derived CDR1 and CDR2 are SGHRS and YFSETQ. The CDR3 runs 16 residues. V lost 2 bases and J 0 bases, leaving 9 bases between the germline ends. The variable domain in full, completed from reference TRBV5-1 and TRBJ1-6, reads KAGVTQTPRYLIKTRGQQVTLSCSPISGHRSVSWYQQTPGQGLQFLFEYFSETQRNKGNFPGRFSGRQFSNSRSEMNVSTLELGDSALYLCASSFRGSSYNSPLHFGNGTRLTVT.

This clonotype was picked up a small number of times. This rearrangement joins TRBV27 to TRBJ1-6; 8 nucleotides agree with TRBD1. V was clipped by 3 bases and J by 10 bases; unmatched bases: 5. Germline values: CDR1 MNHEY, CDR2 SMNVEV (reference sequence). This CDR3 spans 14 amino acids. DNA for the CDR3: TGTGCCAGCAGTTTCAGGGGGCGTGGATCACCCCTCCACTTT. Amino acids: CASSFRGRGSPLHF.